This paragraph reports one T cell receptor (beta chain). Its antigen is not identified. The data derive from a study of cytomegalovirus exposure and HLA in healthy donors. PCR amplification relied on 60 Vbeta primers (plus 13 Jbeta primers). In the authors' methods: About 11 million of about 88 million unique TCR beta chains were shared, per a later count. Here immunoSEQ multiplex PCR was the method, and the copy in TCRdb shows in-frame clones only, minus some. That table is the source of V, J and clone size, and D and trimming were worked out from the DNA. The listing contains 150,000 or so clones. Whole-study findings and limits: Several of the most significant clusters appeared linked to common viral pathogens, based on a later analysis.

The CDR3 totals 14 residues. Germline V gene data show CDR1 as MNHNS and CDR2 as SASEGT. V was cut by 6 bases and J by 5 bases, with 16 bases left in between. This clonotype was obtained from a woman aged 45-65 years in good health and CMV-seronegative. Material for sequencing was PBMCs. The gene calls are TRBV6-1 and TRBJ1-1; no definite D call. This chain's CDR3 is CASREGTGSTEAFF. CDR3 in DNA: TGTGCCAGCAGGGAGGGTACGGGGAGTACTGAAGCTTTCTTT.